These 26 T cell receptor beta chains originate from one sample sequenced in a study of cytomegalovirus exposure and HLA in healthy donors. Clones were read by immunoSEQ multiplex PCR, and TCRdb kept only the in-frame ones, dropping some. The table has approximately 62,000 clones, around 92% seen once. The specimen was PBMCs. These receptors were taken from a woman younger than 30 in good health and CMV-seronegative.

This rearrangement joins TRBV11-1 to TRBJ1-1; 8 nucleotides align to TRBD1. Germline lookup yields CDR1 SGHAT and CDR2 FQDESV (reference sequence). With V trimmed by 3 bases and J by 3 bases, 3 bases remained unmatched. The CDR3 contains 14 residues. The CDR3 sequence: CASSLTGVYTEAFF. CDR3 DNA sequence: TGTGCCAGCAGCTTGACAGGGGTATACACTGAAGCTTTCTTT.

The J gene is TRBJ1-6, the V gene TRBV9; D gene ambiguous. V was cut by 2 bases and J by 4 bases, with 7 bases left in between. The CDR3 totals 14 residues. The germline V gene encodes CDR1 SGDLS and CDR2 YYNGEE. CDR3 region: CASSVKQYNSPLHF. The CDR3 DNA reads TGTGCCAGCAGCGTTAAACAGTATAATTCACCCCTCCACTTT.

This chain joins TRBV5-6 and TRBJ2-1, with D perhaps matching TRBD1 (5 bases). Germline V lookup: CDR1 SGHDT, CDR2 YYEEEE. The length of the CDR3 is 14 residues. Trimming left V 0 bases short and J 4 bases short, with 8 bases between. DNA of the CDR3: TGTGCCAGCAGCTTGGGACAGCTATACAATGAGCAGTTCTTC. This codes for CASSLGQLYNEQFF.

This chain uses TRBV11-2 with TRBJ2-3; 8 positions agree with TRBD2. Per germline, CDR1 SGHAT and CDR2 FQNNGV. V lost 1 base and J lost 6; bases outside the gene matches: 6. This CDR3 spans 15 amino acids. Here the CDR3 reads CASSLVGGGRDTQYF. The CDR3 DNA follows: TGTGCCAGCAGCTTAGTAGGCGGGGGGAGGGATACGCAGTATTTT. Drawing the rest from reference TRBV11-2 and TRBJ2-3, the complete variable domain is EAGVAQSPRYKIIEKRQSVAFWCNPISGHATLYWYQQILGQGPKLLIQFQNNGVVDDSQLPKDRFSAERLKGVDSTLKIQPAKLEDSAVYLCASSLVGGGRDTQYFGPGTRLTVL.

The sample holds one count of this clone. The chain uses TRBV29-1 and TRBJ2-7, with 7 nucleotides matching TRBD1. The CDR3 is made up of 12 amino acids. Germline V gives CDR1 SQVTM, CDR2 ANQGSEA. V dropped 7 bases and J dropped 12; count of bases not matched to a gene: 15. In DNA, the CDR3 is TGCAGCGCACAAACAGAACAGGGGCCCCGGTACTTC. The encoded protein is CSAQTEQGPRYF.

This clone appeared a few times. This chain uses TRBV30 with TRBJ1-2, with a tentative D call TRBD1 (5 bases). The germline V gene has CDR1 GTSNPN and CDR2 SVGIG (reference sequence). V was trimmed by 1 base and J by 6 bases, leaving 18 bases between them. This CDR3 spans 15 amino acids. The CDR3 is CAWSGRSQQVDGYTF. CDR3 nucleotides: TGTGCCTGGAGTGGACGGAGCCAACAGGTCGATGGCTACACCTTC.

This chain uses TRBV5-4 with TRBJ1-4; TRBD1 might be the D (5 bases). Trimming took off 4 bases at V and 4 bases at J, with 11 bases between the two ends. The CDR3 runs to 14 residues. Germline assignment: CDR1 SGHNT and CDR2 YYREEE (reference sequence). Here the CDR3 DNA reads TGTGCCAGCAGCCGAGACAGAGGTAATGAAAAACTGTTTTTT. Translated, it gives CASSRDRGNEKLFF.

The V gene is TRBV5-1, the J gene TRBJ2-5; 7 bases are a match to TRBD1. Unmatched junction bases numbered 7, after V lost 2 bases and J lost 3 bases. The length of the CDR3 is 15 residues. CDR1 SGHRS and CDR2 YFSETQ come from the germline V gene. The CDR3, as DNA: TGCGCCAGCAGCTTTCCGGGACAGAAAAAAGAGACCCAGTACTTC. It yields the protein CASSFPGQKKETQYF.

The chain has TRBV7-3 and TRBJ2-2; TRBD2 aligns across 12 bases. From germline, CDR1 is SGHTA and CDR2 FQGTGA. The J segment lost 7 bases and the V segment lost 4 bases, leaving 7 bases of the junction unmatched. CDR3 length: 16 residues. The CDR3 here is CASSSLAGGPGGELFF. As DNA, the CDR3 is TGTGCCAGCAGCTCTCTAGCGGGGGGGCCCGGCGGGGAGCTGTTTTTT.

The rearrangement joins TRBV11-2 to TRBJ2-3, with a weak D call TRBD2 (6 bases). With 2 bases removed from V and 0 bases from J, the gap between germline ends came to 21 bases. The CDR3 is 19 amino acids. CDR1 is SGHAT and CDR2 is FQNNGV in the germline V gene. This CDR3 reads CASSLKPSGSGLSTDTQYF. The CDR3 DNA follows: TGTGCCAGCAGCTTAAAGCCCAGCGGTAGCGGCCTTAGCACAGATACGCAGTATTTT.

V is TRBV10-2 and J is TRBJ1-5; D is unresolved. Trimming took 4 bases from V and 2 from J, leaving 12 bases between them. Germline V gene lookup returns CDR1 WSHSY and CDR2 SAAADI. CDR3 size: 15 residues. The CDR3 loop reads CASSGGVVGNQPQHF. CDR3 nucleotides: TGCGCCAGCAGTGGAGGAGTCGTGGGCAATCAGCCCCAGCATTTT.

The rearrangement links TRBV5-1 to TRBJ1-1; 7 bases align to TRBD1. J was trimmed by 2 bases and V by 0 bases; bases with no gene match: 4. CDR3 length: 15 amino acids. CDR1 and CDR2 (germline): SGHRS, YFSETQ. DNA of the CDR3: TGCGCCAGCAGCTTGGGTGCAGGGGGAAACACTGAAGCTTTCTTT. Protein: CASSLGAGGNTEAFF.

The CDR3 region has the DNA TGTGCCAGCAGCCTGGCAGGGGGCCGGGTCTACGAGCAGTACTTC. Its translation: CASSLAGGRVYEQYF. The V and J genes are TRBV28 and TRBJ2-7; TRBD1 agrees at 8 bases. Unmatched junction bases numbered 10, after V lost 6 bases and J lost 3 bases. The CDR3 is 15 amino acids. Germline CDR1 MDHEN, CDR2 SYDVKM.

CDR3 protein: CASSSPSGGPYEQYF. CDR3 in DNA: TGTGCCAGCAGCTCCCCTAGCGGGGGGCCCTACGAGCAGTACTTC. The J gene is TRBJ2-7, the V gene TRBV7-9; 11 nucleotides line up with TRBD2. The V gene's germline CDR1 is SEHNR and CDR2 FQNEAQ (reference sequence). There are 15 residues in the CDR3. After removal of 4 bases from V and 2 bases from J, the junction contained 4 bases not matched to a gene. Filled out from reference TRBV7-9 and TRBJ2-7, the complete variable domain reads DTGVSQNPRHKITKRGQNVTFRCDPISEHNRLYWYRQTLGQGPEFLTYFQNEAQLEKSRLLSDRFSAERPKGSFSTLEIQRTEQGDSAMYLCASSSPSGGPYEQYFGPGTRLTVT.

The chain is built from TRBV16 and TRBJ2-1; TRBD2 agrees at 8 bases. The CDR3 loop spans 14 amino acids. V was clipped by 0 bases and J by 14 bases; unmatched bases: 9. Germline loops: CDR1 KGHSY, CDR2 FQNENV. CDR3 in amino acids: CASSQSMGTGGEFF. Written as DNA, the CDR3 is TGTGCCAGCAGCCAATCGATGGGGACGGGAGGGGAGTTCTTC.

This chain joins TRBV4-2 and TRBJ1-2; a weak D match, TRBD1 (5 bases). CDR1 is LGHNA, CDR2 YNFKEQ, per germline. The V end lost 1 base, the J end lost 7 bases, and 10 bases lay between the germline ends. The CDR3 runs to 13 residues. In DNA, the CDR3 is TGTGCCAGCAGCCAAGGTCGGGACTCTGGCTACACCTTC. Protein sequence: CASSQGRDSGYTF.

V usage is TRBV5-8 and J usage is TRBJ1-2; D is unresolved. V dropped 4 bases and J dropped 4 bases, with 8 bases sitting between them. Germline V gene sequence: CDR1 SGHTS, CDR2 YDEGEE. CDR3 length: 12 amino acids. The CDR3 coding sequence is TGTGCCAGCAGCCCCTCGAGCTATGGCTACACCTTC. This gives the protein CASSPSSYGYTF.

V is TRBV4-1 and J is TRBJ1-5, with D tentatively TRBD1 (5 bases). This CDR3 is built from 18 residues. CDR1 is MGHRA, CDR2 YSYEKL, per germline. V was pared by 4 bases and J by 7 bases, with 26 bases between. The CDR3: CASSPGRGREGVGQPQHF. DNA for the CDR3: TGCGCCAGCAGCCCCGGGAGAGGGCGAGAAGGGGTAGGACAGCCCCAGCATTTT.

This clone was counted a single time. The V call is TRBV6-5, the J call TRBJ1-1; the D is unclear. The V and J ends lost 2 bases and 4 bases respectively, with 8 bases between them. The CDR3 has 13 residues. Germline loops: CDR1 MNHEY, CDR2 SVGAGI. The CDR3 spells CASSYRGGTEAFF. The DNA of the CDR3 is TGTGCCAGCAGTTACCGAGGTGGCACTGAAGCTTTCTTT.

This sequence joins TRBV29-1 and TRBJ2-7; 9 nucleotides line up with TRBD1. J gave up 0 bases and V 4 bases, and 4 bases lay outside the gene matches. Germline V gives CDR1 SQVTM, CDR2 ANQGSEA. CDR3 size: 14 residues. CDR3: CSVGGTGSSYEQYF. The CDR3 region has the DNA TGCAGCGTTGGAGGGACAGGGAGCTCCTACGAGCAGTACTTC.

The CDR3 region has the DNA TGCAGTGCTGGGGCTGGAGATACGCAGTATTTT. Translated, it gives CSAGAGDTQYF. This chain joins TRBV20-1 and TRBJ2-3, with D possibly TRBD1 on 5 matching bases. From germline, CDR1 is DFQATT and CDR2 SNEGSKA (reference sequence). CDR3 length equals 11 residues. V was pared by 5 bases and J by 5 bases, with 8 bases between.

The J gene is TRBJ2-2, the V gene TRBV2, with D perhaps TRBD2 (7 bases). The germline V and J ends were trimmed by 5 bases and 4 bases, with 17 bases remaining between them. CDR1 and CDR2 (germline): SNHLY, FYNNEI. This CDR3 contains 16 residues. The CDR3 sequence: CASSLGGARGTGELFF. The CDR3 nucleotides read TGTGCCAGCAGTTTAGGGGGGGCTCGGGGCACCGGGGAGCTGTTTTTT.

The chain uses TRBV5-1 and TRBJ2-3; D is unresolved. The CDR3 runs 15 residues. CDR1 SGHRS and CDR2 YFSETQ come from the germline V gene. V was cut by 1 base and J by 2 bases, with 11 bases left in between. The CDR3 nucleotides read TGCGCCAGCAGCTTGTATGGCAGGAACACAGATACGCAGTATTTT. Its protein product is CASSLYGRNTDTQYF. Full variable domain (missing parts from reference TRBV5-1 and TRBJ2-3): KAGVTQTPRYLIKTRGQQVTLSCSPISGHRSVSWYQQTPGQGLQFLFEYFSETQRNKGNFPGRFSGRQFSNSRSEMNVSTLELGDSALYLCASSLYGRNTDTQYFGPGTRLTVL.

The chain couples TRBV2 to TRBJ2-2, with 10 bases matching TRBD1. Germline trimming cut 4 bases from V and 7 bases from J; bases unmatched to any gene: 3. Germline CDR1 SNHLY, CDR2 FYNNEI. The CDR3 loop spans 14 amino acids. Here the CDR3 reads CASSVDRGRGELFF. The CDR3 DNA reads as TGTGCCAGCAGTGTCGACAGGGGGCGCGGGGAGCTGTTTTTT.

The chain recombines TRBV19 with TRBJ2-7; weak D call: TRBD1 (6 bases). The germline V gene has CDR1 LNHDA and CDR2 SQIVND (reference sequence). This CDR3 comprises 15 residues. The germline V and J ends were trimmed by 2 bases and 2 bases, with 13 bases remaining between them. The CDR3, as DNA: TGTGCCAGTAGTATATCCCAGGGGATCGCCTACGAGCAGTACTTC. It is translated as CASSISQGIAYEQYF.

The genes are TRBV7-2 and TRBJ1-3; 11 bases line up with TRBD1. Looked up from germline, CDR1 is SGHTA and CDR2 is FQGNSA. The ends lost 5 bases at V and 11 bases at J; junction bases unmatched: 5. The CDR3 runs 13 residues. The CDR3 loop reads CASSTGQGASIYF. CDR3 DNA sequence: TGTGCCAGCAGCACCGGACAGGGGGCGTCCATATATTTT.